This T cell receptor (beta chain) was captured by sequencing in a study of early T cells in non-severe SARS-CoV-2 infection. Study as a whole: Bulk RNA from unsorted whole blood was sequenced; chains were unpaired.

The CDR3 has 14 residues. V lost 1 base and J 2 bases, leaving 9 bases between the germline ends. Germline CDR1 and CDR2: SGHTA and FQGNSA. Unique molecular identifiers tagged individual cDNA molecules. Each CDR3 protein gets one entry after TCRdb re-called the 5' RACE reads with MiXCR. The table lists tens of thousands of distinct CDR3 sequences, about 4.7% of them singletons, with about a tenth in the top ten. The TCR sequence derives from an adult who was a healthcare worker with PCR-confirmed SARS-CoV-2 infection or an uninfected control (not recorded which). The chain uses TRBV7-2 and TRBJ2-7; D uncertain. The sequenced sample was whole blood. The CDR3 bases are TGTGCCAGCAGCTTAGTTCAGCTTCCCTACGAGCAGTACTTC. Its protein product is CASSLVQLPYEQYF. The whole variable domain, filled in from reference TRBV7-2 and TRBJ2-7, reads GAGVSQSPSNKVTEKGKDVELRCDPISGHTALYWYRQSLGQGLEFLIYFQGNSAPDKSGLPSDRFSAERTGGSVSTLTIQRTQQEDSAVYLCASSLVQLPYEQYFGPGTRLTVT.